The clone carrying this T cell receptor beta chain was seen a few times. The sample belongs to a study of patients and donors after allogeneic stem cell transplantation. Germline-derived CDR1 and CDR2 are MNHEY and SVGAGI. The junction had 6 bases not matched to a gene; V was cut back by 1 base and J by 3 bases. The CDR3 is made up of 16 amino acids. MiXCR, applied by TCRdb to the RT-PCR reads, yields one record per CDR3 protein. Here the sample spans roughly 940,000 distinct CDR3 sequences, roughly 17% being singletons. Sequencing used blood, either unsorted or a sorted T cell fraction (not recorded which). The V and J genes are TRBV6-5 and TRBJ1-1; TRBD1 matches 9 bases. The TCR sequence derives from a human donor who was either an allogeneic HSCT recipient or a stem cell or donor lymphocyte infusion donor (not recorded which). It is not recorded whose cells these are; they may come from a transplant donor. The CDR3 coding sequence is TGTGCCAGCAGTTACTTCCGGGACAGGGTCCACACTGAAGCTTTCTTT. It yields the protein CASSYFRDRVHTEAFF.